The rows below give T cell receptor beta chains drawn from one sample of a study of PD-1 blockade in classical Hodgkin lymphoma. Some clones are missing from TCRdb's copy, which holds only in-frame ones; the method was immunoSEQ multiplex PCR. Of tens of thousands of clones listed, roughly nine tenths are singletons. The sequenced sample was peripheral blood mononuclear cells (PBMCs), obtained at baseline. The receptor source for this set is a human donor with classical Hodgkin lymphoma. Both conserved end residues are part of each CDR3. The D gene is left open where the match is weak. The size field is filled for only some rows; it gives once, few, many or a size class.

TRBJ1-3,-,-,TRBV19,TGTGCCAGTAGTATGCCCAGGCTCTTCTCTGGAAACACCATATATTTT,CASSMPRLFSGNTIYF
TRBJ2-2,TRBD2,-,TRBV11-2,TGTGCCAGCAGCACTACCCTAGCGGTGAACACCGGGGAGCTGTTTTTT,CASSTTLAVNTGELFF
TRBJ1-1,-,-,TRBV29-1,TGCAGCGGGCTAGAGGAAAACACTGAAGCTTTCTTT,CSGLEENTEAFF
TRBJ1-1,TRBD1,-,TRBV2,TGTGCCAGTACAGGGGAAACTGAAGCTTTCTTT,CASTGETEAFF
TRBJ2-7,-,-,TRBV2,TGTGCCAGCAGTGAATGGGGTCCTACCTACGAGCAGTACTTC,CASSEWGPTYEQYF
TRBJ1-1,-,once,TRBV5-4,TGTGCCAGCAGCCAGGAGAACACTGAAGCTTTCTTT,CASSQENTEAFF
TRBJ2-7,-,-,TRBV7-8,TGTGCCAGCAGCCGCGCAGGCCCATACGAGCAGTACTTC,CASSRAGPYEQYF
TRBJ2-7,-,-,TRBV27,TGTGCCAGCAGTTTATACACCGGGGTCTACGAGCAGTACTTC,CASSLYTGVYEQYF
TRBJ2-5,-,once,TRBV7-8,TGTGCCAGCAGCTTTATGAGGGGAGAGACCCAGTACTTC,CASSFMRGETQYF
TRBJ1-2,-,-,TRBV11-2,TGTGCCAGCAGCTTAGTTTCAGGGAAGGATGGCTACACCTTC,CASSLVSGKDGYTF
TRBJ1-5,-,-,TRBV19,TGTGCCAGTAGTATAGTCTCGGGGGTGGGCAATCAGCCCCAGCATTTT,CASSIVSGVGNQPQHF
TRBJ1-2,-,-,TRBV30,TGTGCCTGGAGTGTATCTTCTTGGCTACCCTACACCTTC,CAWSVSSWLPYTF
TRBJ1-3,TRBD1,-,TRBV19,TGTGCCAGTAGTACCCCAACAGGGGGACTTGGAAACACCATATATTTT,CASSTPTGGLGNTIYF
TRBJ2-1,TRBD2,-,TRBV27,TGTGCCAGCAGTTTAATAGCGGGGGGCCCAGGTGAGCAGTTCTTC,CASSLIAGGPGEQFF
TRBJ2-5,TRBD2,-,TRBV5-6,TGTGCCAGCATTCTAGCGGGGGAGTCAAAGACCCAGTACTTC,CASILAGESKTQYF
TRBJ2-7,-,once,TRBV29-1,TGCAGCGCCCGGGACCCCAACGAGCAGTACTTC,CSARDPNEQYF
TRBJ1-3,-,-,TRBV21-1,TGTGCCAGCAACCGCGGGGGGGGTGGTGCGGCTGGAAACACCATATATTTT,CASNRGGGGAAGNTIYF
TRBJ2-7,TRBD1,-,TRBV4-1,TGCGCCAGCAGCCCCAGACAGGGGTTTCCTTTTTACGAGCAGTACTTC,CASSPRQGFPFYEQYF
TRBJ1-2,-,-,TRBV12-5,TGTGCTAGTGGACAAGCGGATGGGTTCAACGATGGCTACGCCTTC,CASGQADGFNDGYAF
TRBJ2-6,TRBD1,-,TRBV5-1,TGCGCCAGCAGGACAGGGGCTGGGGCCAACGTCCTGACTTTC,CASRTGAGANVLTF
TRBJ2-7,-,-,TRBV2,TGTGCCAGCACAGAAGTCAGCTACGAGCAGTACTTC,CASTEVSYEQYF
TRBJ2-1,-,-,TRBV4-2,TGTGCCAGCAGCCTCAGGACCGGGGGAGACAATGAGCAGTTCTTC,CASSLRTGGDNEQFF
TRBJ2-5,-,once,TRBV19,TGTGCCAGTAGTACCCTCGACGGGCAAGAGACCCAGTACTTC,CASSTLDGQETQYF
TRBJ1-2,TRBD1,-,TRBV27,TGTGCCAGCAGTTTTCGTGGGACAGGGGGACCCTATGGCTACACCTTC,CASSFRGTGGPYGYTF
TRBJ2-3,TRBD2,-,TRBV5-1,TGCGCCAGCAGCTTGGCTAGCGGGGCGGGAGATACGCAGTATTTT,CASSLASGAGDTQYF
TRBJ1-3,-,once,TRBV18,TGTGCCAGCTCACCGACAACCGGGACGGCTATAAACACCATATATTTT,CASSPTTGTAINTIYF
TRBJ1-2,-,few,TRBV30,TGTGCCTCCGGGTATGGCTACACCTTC,CASGYGYTF
TRBJ1-1,TRBD1,-,TRBV2,TGTGCCACGGGCGGGGACAGTAATATGAACACTGAAGCTTTCTTT,CATGGDSNMNTEAFF
TRBJ2-1,TRBD2,few,TRBV19,TGTGCCAGTTTAGCGGGGGGGCCCTACAATGAGCAGTTCTTC,CASLAGGPYNEQFF
TRBJ2-2,TRBD2,-,TRBV2,TGTGCCAGCAAGGAGGGTAGCGGGAGCCCCGGGGAGCTGTTTTTT,CASKEGSGSPGELFF
TRBJ1-1,-,-,TRBV5-1,TGCGCCAGCAGCTTGGGTGACCGGTTGAACACTGAAGCTTTCTTT,CASSLGDRLNTEAFF
TRBJ2-2,-,few,TRBV6-1,TGTGCCAGCAGCTTGGGACACGCGAACACCGGGGAGCTGTTTTTT,CASSLGHANTGELFF
TRBJ2-1,-,-,TRBV27,TGTGCCAGCAGTTTGATTCAGGGTAATGAGCAGTTCTTC,CASSLIQGNEQFF
TRBJ1-3,TRBD1,-,TRBV6-5,TGTGCCAGCAGCCCCTCCGGGACAGTAGGAAACACCATATATTTT,CASSPSGTVGNTIYF
TRBJ2-5,-,-,TRBV15,TGTGCCACCAGCAGATCGGTGCAGGGTCCTACTGGGACCCAGTACTTC,CATSRSVQGPTGTQYF
TRBJ1-1,-,-,TRBV19,TGTGCCAGTAGTCTGTCGAAGCGGACTGAAGCTTTCTTT,CASSLSKRTEAFF